This T cell receptor (beta chain) was profiled in a study of graft-versus-host responses after intestinal transplantation (dated by TCRdb to the early 2020s). Regarding the research as a whole: The transplants that recipients got were multivisceral, liver-intestinal, or isolated intestinal. To identify alloreactive clones, pre-transplant mixed lymphocyte reaction products were sequenced and compared with unstimulated pre-transplant donor and recipient T cells. A peak of at least 4% donor T cells among recipient peripheral blood mononuclear cells was the definition used for donor T cell macrochimerism. Graft-versus-host and host-versus-graft alloreactive T cell clones were tracked in the graft, circulation and bone marrow after intestinal transplantation using bulk TCR-beta CDR3 sequencing. A cohort of 24 intestinal transplant recipients, including one retransplant, was enrolled, and 3 patients lacking pretransplant specimens were excluded. Every recipient was given anti-thymocyte globulin induction, followed by about three years of maintenance tacrolimus and steroids. Instead of going to the commercial service, samples from a few later patients were sequenced in-house on an Illumina MiSeq and processed with MiXCR. Broad study findings and their caveats: The conclusions were limited by the relatively low number and heterogeneity of the intestinal transplant patients. Early after transplant, declines in HvG clones were associated with peak levels of circulating GvH clones. GvH clones turned up in recipient bone marrow, with some appearing earlier in ileal mucosa or blood, a pattern consistent with an intestinal mucosal origin. Patients with donor T cell macrochimerism had high GvH to HvG T cell clonal ratios in their allografts.

CDR1 and CDR2 were assigned from the germline V gene (reference sequence) as MNHEY and SMNVEV. The CDR3 runs 15 residues from the cysteine to the phenylalanine. The retained sequence is limited to the CDR3, 45 bases, with the frame set at the first base. Trimming takes 6 bases from V and 1 base from J, and the germline ends sit 15 bases apart. Worth noting for this clone: Its antigen is not yet known. The input lacks base qualities; no much larger clone sits a single base away.

Explained via the paper, the time point label denotes: cells obtained before transplantation from donor or recipient. CD3+CD4+ and CD3+CD8+ populations were FACS-sorted from unstimulated pre-transplant donor and recipient cells taken from spleen or lymph nodes. Library method: the immunoSEQ multiplex PCR assay. For most patients, genomic DNA was isolated with the Qiagen DNeasy Blood and Tissue Kit and sent frozen to Adaptive Biotechnologies for TCR sequencing. Adaptive Biotechnologies carried out high-throughput TCR-beta CDR3 sequencing of genomic DNA for most patients. Processing in the source paper ran as follows. TCR sequencing data were retrieved from Adaptive's ImmunoSEQ software for 15 to 20 patients, whereas a few other patients were processed with MiXCR and VDJtools. To correct CD4 versus CD8 sorting errors, sequences present in both subsets at a frequency ratio below 5:1 were removed. CDR3 nucleotide sequences shared between donor and recipient were removed because their origin could not be assigned. Alloreactive clones required at least 2-fold expansion over unstimulated cells and minimum CFSE-low frequency of 0.002% (template counts) or 0.001% (read counts). A clone was considered mappable if detected in the sequenced pre-transplant spleen, lymph node, or MLR CFSE-low populations of the donor or recipient. Cumulative frequency of alloreactive clones was calculated as a percentage of all sequences weighted by copy number. Drawn from immuneACCESS, this table holds only the in-frame rearrangements with V and J called that TCRdb kept. Clones are partly lost; checked studies trace under half to an unresolved V gene and leave the rest unexplained. V and J calls and clone size are as listed in that table; D and trimming were resolved from the DNA. In all, the sample holds 65,000 to 90,000 clones, and roughly 90% of those were seen once. Together, the top ten hold roughly 2.5% of the sample.

Recombination joined TRBV27 with TRBJ2-5; TRBD2 might be the D gene, on 6 matching bases. The sequence was collected from a human donor who received an intestinal transplant. The sequences come from unstimulated CD8+ T cells sorted from spleen or lymph node cells, collected before intestinal transplant. The CDR3 protein is CASSAITSCQETQYF. The nucleotide sequence is TGTGCCAGCAGCGCTATTACTAGCTGCCAAGAGACCCAGTACTTC.